A single T cell receptor beta chain is shown here with its context. This CDR3 is built from 16 residues. Germline V gene data show CDR1 as KGHSH and CDR2 as LQKENI. Germline trimming cut 0 bases from V and 5 bases from J; bases unmatched to any gene: 7. Sequencing used immunoSEQ multiplex PCR; TCRdb keeps in-frame clones, though not all of them. In the table there are around 130,000 clones, around nine tenths of which are singletons. This specimen belongs to a study of control samples from healthy donors and cancer patients. The V gene is TRBV18, the J gene TRBJ1-1; 9 bases are a match to TRBD1. The clonotype comes from a man aged 50 or older in good health. Sequencing input: blood. CDR3 protein: CASSPPNRGHGTEAFF. CDR3 DNA: TGTGCCAGCTCACCACCGAACAGGGGGCATGGGACTGAAGCTTTCTTT.